These 2 T cell receptor beta chains were all obtained from the same sample, sequenced in a study of breast tumors, draining lymph nodes, adjacent tissues. Axillary draining lymph nodes of breast cancer patients supplied the node samples. TCRdb itself ran the multiplex PCR reads through MiXCR, one entry per CDR3 protein. The sample comprises about 170,000 distinct CDR3 sequences, 30% to 35% of which are singletons, and about 3.8% rests with the top ten. The specimen sequenced was axillary lymph node tissue. Receptors originate from a female donor with breast cancer. Some clones in this sample may be carry-over from other donors' samples.

In its sample, this clonotype was seen many times. The CDR3 sequence: CASSERLPTERGYTF. In nucleotides, the CDR3 is TGTGCCAGCAGCGAGAGACTCCCGACAGAGAGGGGCTACACCTTC. This sequence joins TRBV3-1 and TRBJ1-2; the D gene is possibly TRBD1 (5 bases). The CDR3 has 15 amino acids. Germline V gives CDR1 LGHDT, CDR2 YNNKEL (reference sequence). Trimming took off 5 bases at V and 8 bases at J, with 21 bases between the two ends.

The chain is built from TRBV29-1 and TRBJ1-2; D remains ambiguous. Trimming pared 8 bases from V and 3 bases from J, leaving 10 bases between. This CDR3 region has 11 residues. From germline, CDR1 is SQVTM and CDR2 ANQGSEA. Written as DNA, the CDR3 is TGCAGCTTACGGCAGGACTATGGCTACACCTTC. Translated: CSLRQDYGYTF.